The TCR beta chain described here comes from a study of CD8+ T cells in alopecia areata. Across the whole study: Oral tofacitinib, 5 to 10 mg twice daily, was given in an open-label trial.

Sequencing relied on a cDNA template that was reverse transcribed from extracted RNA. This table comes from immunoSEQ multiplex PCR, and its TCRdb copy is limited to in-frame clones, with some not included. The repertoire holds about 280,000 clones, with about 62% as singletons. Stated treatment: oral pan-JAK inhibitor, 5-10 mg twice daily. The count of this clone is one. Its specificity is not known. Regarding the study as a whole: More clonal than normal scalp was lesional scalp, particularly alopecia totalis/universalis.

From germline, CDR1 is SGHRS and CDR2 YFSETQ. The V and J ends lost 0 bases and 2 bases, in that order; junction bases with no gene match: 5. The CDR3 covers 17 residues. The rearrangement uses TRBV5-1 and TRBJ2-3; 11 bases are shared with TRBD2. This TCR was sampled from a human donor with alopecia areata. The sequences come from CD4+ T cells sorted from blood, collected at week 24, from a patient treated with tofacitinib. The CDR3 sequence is CASSLASGGTFTDTQYF. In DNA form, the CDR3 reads TGCGCCAGCAGCTTGGCTAGCGGGGGGACGTTCACAGATACGCAGTATTTT.